This T cell receptor beta chain derives from a study of T cell responses to AZD1222 COVID-19 vaccine. The study's findings and limits: Donors in the cohort were predominantly white British and more often female, and clonal diversity was possibly underestimated. Baseline testing showed seropositivity in only six or seven AZD1222 recipients.

As concerns this clone: What it recognizes is unknown.

TCRdb keeps only in-frame clones here, not all; method: immunoSEQ multiplex PCR. The data hold under 150,000 clones, with around 90% observed a single time. Pooled together were second doses at about 4 or about 12 weeks. The sequences come from peripheral blood, collected 28 days after the second AZD1222 dose. This clonotype originated in an adult who received the AZD1222 COVID-19 vaccine.

CDR3 sequence (DNA): TGTGCTAGTGGTTCTCTCGGGGGGGCGGTACCCCTCCACTTT. This sequence encodes CASGSLGGAVPLHF. The chain links TRBV12-5 to TRBJ1-6, with D perhaps matching TRBD1 (6 bases). Germline V lookup: CDR1 LGHNT, CDR2 FRNRAP. This CDR3 comprises 14 residues. V lost 4 bases and J 12 bases, leaving 16 bases between the germline ends.